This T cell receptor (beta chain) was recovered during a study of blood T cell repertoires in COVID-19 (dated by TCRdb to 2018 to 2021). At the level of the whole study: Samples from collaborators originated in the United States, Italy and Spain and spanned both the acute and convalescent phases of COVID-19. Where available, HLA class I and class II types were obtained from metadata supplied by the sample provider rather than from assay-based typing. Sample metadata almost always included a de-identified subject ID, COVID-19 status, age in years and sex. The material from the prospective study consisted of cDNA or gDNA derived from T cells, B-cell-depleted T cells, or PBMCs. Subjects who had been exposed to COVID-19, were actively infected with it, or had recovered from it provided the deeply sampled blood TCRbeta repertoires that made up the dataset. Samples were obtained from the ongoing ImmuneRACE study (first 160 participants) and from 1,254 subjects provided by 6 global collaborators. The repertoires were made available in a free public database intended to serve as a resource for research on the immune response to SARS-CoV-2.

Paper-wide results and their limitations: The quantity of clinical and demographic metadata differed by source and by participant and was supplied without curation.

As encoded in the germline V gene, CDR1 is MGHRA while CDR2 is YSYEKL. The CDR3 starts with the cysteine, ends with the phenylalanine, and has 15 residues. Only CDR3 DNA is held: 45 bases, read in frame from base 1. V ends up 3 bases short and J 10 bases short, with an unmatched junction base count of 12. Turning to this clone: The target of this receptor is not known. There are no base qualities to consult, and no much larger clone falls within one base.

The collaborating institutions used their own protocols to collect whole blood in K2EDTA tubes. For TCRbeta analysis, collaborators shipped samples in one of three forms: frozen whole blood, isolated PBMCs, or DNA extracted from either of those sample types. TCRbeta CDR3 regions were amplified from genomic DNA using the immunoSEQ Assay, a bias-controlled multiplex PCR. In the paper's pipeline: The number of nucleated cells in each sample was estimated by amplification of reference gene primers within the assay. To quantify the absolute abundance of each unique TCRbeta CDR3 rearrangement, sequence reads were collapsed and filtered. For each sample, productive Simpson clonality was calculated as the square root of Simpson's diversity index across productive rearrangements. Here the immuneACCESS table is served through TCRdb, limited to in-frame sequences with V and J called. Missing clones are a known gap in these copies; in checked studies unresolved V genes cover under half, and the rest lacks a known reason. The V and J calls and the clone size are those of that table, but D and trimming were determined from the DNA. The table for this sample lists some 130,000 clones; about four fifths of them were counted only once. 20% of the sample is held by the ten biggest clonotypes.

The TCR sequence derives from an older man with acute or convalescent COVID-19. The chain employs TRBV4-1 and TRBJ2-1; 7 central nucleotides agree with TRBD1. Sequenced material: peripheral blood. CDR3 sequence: CASSQGTLRDSEQFF. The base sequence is TGCGCCAGCAGCCAGGGGACCTTGAGGGACAGCGAGCAGTTCTTC.